This T cell receptor (beta chain) was captured by sequencing in a study of cytomegalovirus exposure and HLA in healthy donors. Study conclusions and caveats: It was 150 or so TCR beta chains that were listed as cytomegalovirus-associated. Most sequenced TCRs were rare (though some public TCRs occurred in many donors).

Data came from immunoSEQ multiplex PCR; TCRdb stores just in-frame clones and leaves some out. Of 86,000 or so clones in the sample, 90% to 97% are singletons; the top ten hold 1.5% to 2%. Concerning this clone: The antigen remains undetermined.

Germline V gives CDR1 SGHRS, CDR2 YFSETQ. The CDR3 contains 16 residues. Trimming left V 0 bases short and J 0 bases short, with 11 bases between. Sequencing was carried out using PBMCs. The V call is TRBV5-1, the J call TRBJ2-3; weak D call: TRBD1 (6 bases). This TCR derives from a man younger than 35 in good health and CMV-seropositive. The CDR3 DNA sequence: TGCGCCAGCAGCTTGGCCGGGCAGGGGAGCACAGATACGCAGTATTTT. It yields the protein CASSLAGQGSTDTQYF.